The clone carrying this TCR beta chain appeared once. CDR1 is LNHDA, CDR2 SQIVND, per germline (reference sequence). V lost 7 bases to trimming and J lost 7 bases, with 17 bases between them. The CDR3 is made up of 14 amino acids. These data belong to a study of blood T cell repertoires in COVID-19. Study-level background: Whether acute or convalescent, the COVID-19 samples came from the United States, Italy and Spain.

Method: immunoSEQ multiplex PCR; TCRdb's copy keeps in-frame clones and lacks some. The table shows 210,000 or so clones, with about 84% occurring only once. The V and J genes are TRBV19 and TRBJ1-5; possibly TRBD1 for D (6 bases). The sequence came from a woman aged 40-49 years with acute COVID-19. The sample was PBMCs or T cells enriched from blood (not recorded which). DNA of the CDR3: TGTGCCAGTACTCTTACAGGGCCCGGGCAGCCCCAGCATTTT. Encoded protein: CASTLTGPGQPQHF. The whole variable domain, filled in from reference TRBV19 and TRBJ1-5, reads DGGITQSPKYLFRKEGQNVTLSCEQNLNHDAMYWYRQDPGQGLRLIYYSQIVNDFQKGDIAEGYSVSREKKESFPLTVTSAQKNPTAFYLCASTLTGPGQPQHFGDGTRLSIL.